This T cell receptor beta chain was retrieved from a study of blood T cell repertoires in COVID-19. Using immunoSEQ multiplex PCR, the repertoire was profiled, and TCRdb retains in-frame clones only, with some absent. The sample has roughly 160,000 clones, roughly nine tenths seen once; the top ten hold almost 1%. The length of the CDR3 is 13 residues. V lost 7 bases and J 6 bases, leaving 13 bases between the germline ends. Germline V CDR1 and CDR2: MDHEN, SYDVKM. This clone has a handful of counts. Sequencing was carried out using peripheral blood. The rearrangement links TRBV28 to TRBJ1-5; D is uncertain. The clonotype comes from a man in his late teens or twenties with acute or convalescent COVID-19. The DNA of the CDR3 is TGTGCCAGCACCGCCCTAAGAGGTCAGCCCCAGCATTTT. The encoded protein is CASTALRGQPQHF.